This T cell receptor beta chain was captured in a study of T cells in Graves' hyperthyroidism and ophthalmopathy. Study-level results: Patients with ophthalmopathy were separated from those with stable hyperthyroidism by a 13 V-J model. Expanded thyroid clonotypes (above 0.001) were mostly also found in blood.

This clonotype was seen a few times. Its antigen is as yet unknown. Across 18 months, stable Graves' hyperthyroidism was marked by no progression to ophthalmopathy. Deletions cut 0 bases from V and 7 bases from J, with 5 bases between. Germline V gene lookup returns CDR1 SGHRS and CDR2 YFSETQ. The CDR3 extends over 13 amino acids. Amplified TCR beta CDR3 regions came from RNA transcripts. The TCR CDR3 first-round RT-PCR relied on the HTBI primer set. TCRdb used MiXCR to reprocess the multiplex PCR reads, holding one entry per CDR3 protein. The profile shows about 840,000 distinct CDR3 sequences, about 38% of them singletons.

The rearrangement joins TRBV5-1 to TRBJ1-6, with D uncertain. This TCR was sampled from a man aged 18 to 30 with Graves' hyperthyroidism. Sequenced input: blood. The CDR3 region has the DNA TGCGCCAGCAGCTTGGAGGAAAATTCACCCCTCCACTTT. It translates to CASSLEENSPLHF.